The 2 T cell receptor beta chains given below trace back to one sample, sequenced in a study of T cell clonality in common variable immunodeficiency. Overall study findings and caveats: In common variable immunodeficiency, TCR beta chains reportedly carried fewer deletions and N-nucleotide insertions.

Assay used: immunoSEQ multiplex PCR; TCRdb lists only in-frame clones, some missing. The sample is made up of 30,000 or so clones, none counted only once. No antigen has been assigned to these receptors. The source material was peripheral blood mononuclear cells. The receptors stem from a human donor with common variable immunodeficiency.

Incomplete CDR3 DNA: TGTGCCAGCAGTCTGAGACAGGGGGGGGAGACC. This encodes CASSLRQGGET. The CDR3, in full, reads CASSLRQGGETQYF. The chain employs TRBV2 and TRBJ2-5, with 9 positions matching TRBD1. Coverage ceases 3 residues before the CDR3 finishes, and the germline J gene fills in the end. Trimming cost V 5 bases and J 5 bases; bases outside gene matches: 6. This CDR3 has 14 amino acids. Germline V gene data show CDR1 as SNHLY and CDR2 as FYNNEI.

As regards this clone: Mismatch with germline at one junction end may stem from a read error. The CDR3 sequence: CASSNSNRGGYNEQFF. Incomplete CDR3 DNA: TGTGCCAGCAGTAACTCCAACAGGGGAGGGTACAATGAG. The rearrangement joins TRBV6-2 or TRBV6-3 to TRBJ2-1; tentatively, D is TRBD1 or TRBD2 (7 bases each). The observed sequence ends 3 residues before the CDR3 terminus, with the missing tail filled in from the germline J gene. This CDR3 has 16 residues. The V gene's germline CDR1 is MNHEY and CDR2 SVGEGT.